The sequence of this TCR beta chain was determined in a study of T cells in Graves' hyperthyroidism and ophthalmopathy. In the study overall: At the time of initial diagnosis and before any treatment, peripheral blood was collected. General study points: Blood also contained most expanded thyroid clonotypes above 0.001.

Exclusion of patients followed from uncontrolled infection, other autoimmune disease, pregnancy or lactation. The diagnoses drew upon clinical symptoms, serum thyroxine and TRAb, thyroid ultrasound and orbital computed tomography. RNA transcripts gave rise to amplified TCR beta CDR3 regions. When the TCR CDR3 underwent first-round RT-PCR, the HTBI primer set was used. TCRdb reprocessed the multiplex PCR reads with MiXCR, giving one entry per CDR3 protein. The sample shows over 450,000 distinct CDR3 sequences, more than 15% of them seen only once. Looked up from germline, CDR1 is LGHDT and CDR2 is YNNKEL (reference sequence). Trimming took 0 bases from V and 4 from J, leaving 12 bases between them. This CDR3 is 15 amino acids long. This clonotype was counted ten times or more. Its specificity is unknown.

The chain has TRBV3-1 and TRBJ1-2; the D gene is possibly TRBD1 (5 bases). The material sequenced was blood. The TCR was taken from a woman in her late teens or twenties with Graves' ophthalmopathy. The CDR3 DNA reads TGTGCCAGCAGCCAAGATCTGGGGCGTAGCTATGGCTACACCTTC. It translates to CASSQDLGRSYGYTF. Drawing the rest from reference TRBV3-1 and TRBJ1-2, the complete variable domain is DTAVSQTPKYLVTQMGNDKSIKCEQNLGHDTMYWYKQDSKKFLKIMFSYNNKELIINETVPNRFSPKSPDKAHLNLHINSLELGDSAVYFCASSQDLGRSYGYTFGSGTRLTVV.